This T cell receptor beta chain derives from a study of blood T cell repertoires in COVID-19. In the original workflow: From reference gene primer amplification, estimates of nucleated cell counts were derived. This table comes from immunoSEQ multiplex PCR, and its TCRdb copy is limited to in-frame clones, with some not included. V and J calls plus clone size are reproduced from that table; the DNA served to infer D and trimming. This sample yields tens of thousands of clones, of which approximately 92% are seen a single time; 16% belongs to the top ten. The CDR3 has 14 amino acids. V trimming: 2 bases; J trimming: 1 base; junction bases outside the gene matches: 4. Germline V gene sequence: CDR1 GTSNPN, CDR2 SVGIG (reference sequence).

The sequenced sample consisted of peripheral blood. The chain couples TRBV30 to TRBJ2-7, with TRBD2 matching over 8 bases. The TCR sequence derives from an elderly man with acute or convalescent COVID-19. The CDR3 nucleotides read TGTGCCTGGAGTAGCCAGCGGGGGTCCTACGAGCAGTACTTC. Translated: CAWSSQRGSYEQYF.